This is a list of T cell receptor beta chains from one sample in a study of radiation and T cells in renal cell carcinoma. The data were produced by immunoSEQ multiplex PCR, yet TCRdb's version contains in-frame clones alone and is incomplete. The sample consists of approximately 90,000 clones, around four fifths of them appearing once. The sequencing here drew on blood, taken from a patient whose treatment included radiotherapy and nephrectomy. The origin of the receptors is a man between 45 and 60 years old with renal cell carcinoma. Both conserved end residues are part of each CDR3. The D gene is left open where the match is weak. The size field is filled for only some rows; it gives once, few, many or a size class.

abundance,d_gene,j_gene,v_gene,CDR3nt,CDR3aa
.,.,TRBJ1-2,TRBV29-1,TGCAGCACAACGTTGGGGGCATCCGACTATGGCTACACCTTC,CSTTLGASDYGYTF
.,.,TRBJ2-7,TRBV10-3,TGTGCCATCAGGGGCGGGACGGGCAGCTCCTACGAGCAGTACTTC,CAIRGGTGSSYEQYF
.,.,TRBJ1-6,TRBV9,TGTGCCAGCAGCGTGGGCCCGGATGAAGGCAATAATTCACCCCTCCACTTT,CASSVGPDEGNNSPLHF
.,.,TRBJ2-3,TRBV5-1,TGCGCCAGCAGCTTGGCACTAGAAACAGATACGCAGTATTTT,CASSLALETDTQYF
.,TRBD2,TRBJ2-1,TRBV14,TGTGCCAGCAGCCCAATTCCAGCGGGAGGGTACTACAATGAGCAGTTCTTC,CASSPIPAGGYYNEQFF
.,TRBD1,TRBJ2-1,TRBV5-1,TGCGCCAGCAGCTACGGACAGGCGACCTACAATGAGCAGTTCTTC,CASSYGQATYNEQFF
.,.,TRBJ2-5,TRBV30,TGTGCCTGGAGTGGGGGTTTTCAAGAGACCCAGTACTTC,CAWSGGFQETQYF
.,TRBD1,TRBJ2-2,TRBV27,TGTGCCAGCAGTTCAACCTCCCGGGACAGGGTGAGCGGGGAGCTGTTTTTT,CASSSTSRDRVSGELFF
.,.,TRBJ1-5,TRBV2,TGTGCCAGCAGTGAATTGAGAGCTAGCAATCAGCCCCAGCATTTT,CASSELRASNQPQHF
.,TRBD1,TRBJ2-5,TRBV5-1,TGCGCCAGCAGCCCCGGGACAGGGAGCCGCCAAGAGACCCAGTACTTC,CASSPGTGSRQETQYF
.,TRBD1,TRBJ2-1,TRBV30,TGTGCCTGGACCAGGGGGCTCTTGGACAGTCAGTTCTTC,CAWTRGLLDSQFF
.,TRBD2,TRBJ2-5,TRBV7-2,TGTGCCAGCAGCTTAGGGCTAGCGGAGAGCCAAGAGACCCAGTACTTC,CASSLGLAESQETQYF
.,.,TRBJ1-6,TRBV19,TGTGCCAGTAGTATCATGGACGGCCGAAATTCACCCCTCCACTTT,CASSIMDGRNSPLHF
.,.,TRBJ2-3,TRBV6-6,TGTGCCAGCAGTTTGCTAGGTCCAGATACGCAGTATTTT,CASSLLGPDTQYF
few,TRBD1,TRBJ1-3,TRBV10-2,TGCGCCAGCAGTGAGGCAGGGGGCAACACCATATATTTT,CASSEAGGNTIYF
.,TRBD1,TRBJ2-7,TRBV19,TGTGCCAGTATGGGACAGGGCGCCTACGAGCAGTACTTC,CASMGQGAYEQYF
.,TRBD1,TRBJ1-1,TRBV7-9,TGTGCCAGCAGCTTATTGGGACAGGCGAACACTGAAGCTTTCTTT,CASSLLGQANTEAFF
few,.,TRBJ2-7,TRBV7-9,TGTGCCAGCAGCCCAAGGTATTCCTCCTACGAGCAGTACTTC,CASSPRYSSYEQYF
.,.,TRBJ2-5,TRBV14,TGTGCCAGCAGTCAGACCCCGCCGGGTTATCAAGAGACCCAGTACTTC,CASSQTPPGYQETQYF
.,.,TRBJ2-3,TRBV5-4,TGTGCCAGCAGCTTGGGGTCCCCTGGGGCCACAGATACGCAGTATTTT,CASSLGSPGATDTQYF
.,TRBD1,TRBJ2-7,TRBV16,TGTGCCAGCAGCCTTGACAGGGGGCTACCCTACGAGCAGTACTTC,CASSLDRGLPYEQYF
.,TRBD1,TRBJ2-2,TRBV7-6,TGTGCCAGCAGCTTACACAGGGGCGCGAACACCGGGGAGCTGTTTTTT,CASSLHRGANTGELFF
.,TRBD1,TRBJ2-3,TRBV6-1,TGTGCCAGCAGAACAGGGGGCTTCACGAATACGCAGTATTTT,CASRTGGFTNTQYF
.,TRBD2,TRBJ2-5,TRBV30,TGTGCCTGGAGTGTGGGGCTAGCGGGGGTAGAGACCCAGTACTTC,CAWSVGLAGVETQYF
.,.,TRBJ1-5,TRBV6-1,TGTGCCAGCGATTCGATCAGCTATAGCAATCAGCCCCAGCATTTT,CASDSISYSNQPQHF
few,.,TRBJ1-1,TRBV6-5,TGTGCCAGCAGTTACTCGCACAACCAGGTCGATGAAGCTTTCTTT,CASSYSHNQVDEAFF
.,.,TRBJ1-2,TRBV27,TGTGCCAGCAGGCCGGAAGGGTTCGCGTTAAGCTACACCTTC,CASRPEGFALSYTF
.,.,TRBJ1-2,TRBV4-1,TGCGCCAGCAGCCAAGAGCGCGGGGGCCACGGGGCTAACTATGGCTACACCTTC,CASSQERGGHGANYGYTF
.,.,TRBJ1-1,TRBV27,TGTGCCAGCAGGGGGGGGGCTGAAGCTTTCTTT,CASRGGAEAFF
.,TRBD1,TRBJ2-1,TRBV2,TGTGCCAGCGAAAAGGGACAGGGGTACAATGAGCAGTTCTTC,CASEKGQGYNEQFF
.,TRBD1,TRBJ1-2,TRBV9,TGTGCCAGCACCGCCTTGGGACAGAACTATGGCTACACCTTC,CASTALGQNYGYTF
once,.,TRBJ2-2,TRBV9,TGTGCCAGCAGCGTAGAGGGTCACCGGGCAAACACCGGGGAGCTGTTTTTT,CASSVEGHRANTGELFF
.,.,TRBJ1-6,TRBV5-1,TGCGCCAGCAGCATCCCGGCCGTTAATTCACCCCTCCACTTT,CASSIPAVNSPLHF
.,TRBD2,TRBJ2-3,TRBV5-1,TGCGCCAGCAGCTTGGGCGGGCCTAGCGGGGCAGATACGCAGTATTTT,CASSLGGPSGADTQYF
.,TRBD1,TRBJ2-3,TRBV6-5,TGTGCCAGCAGTTTGGGACAGGGCACAGATACGCAGTATTTT,CASSLGQGTDTQYF
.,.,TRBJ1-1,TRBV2,TGTGCCAGCAGTGAAGTTGGGGTTAGGACTGAAGCTTTCTTT,CASSEVGVRTEAFF
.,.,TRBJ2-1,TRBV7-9,TGTGCCAGCAGCTTACGGGCTGGGCTAGCCCGCAATGAGCAGTTCTTC,CASSLRAGLARNEQFF
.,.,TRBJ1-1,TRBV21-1,TGTGCCAGCAACGTGATTCGGGACAGGGAAAACACTGAAGCTTTCTTT,CASNVIRDRENTEAFF
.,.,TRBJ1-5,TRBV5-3,TGTGCCAGAAGCCACAACCCTGACGGGAGCAATCAGCCCCAGCATTTT,CARSHNPDGSNQPQHF
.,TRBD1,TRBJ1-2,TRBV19,TGTGCCAGTAGTATGGGACAGTCTAACTATGGCTACACCTTC,CASSMGQSNYGYTF
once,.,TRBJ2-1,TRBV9,TGTGCCAGCAGCCTATCGCCCGGTCGGGAGCAGTTCTTC,CASSLSPGREQFF
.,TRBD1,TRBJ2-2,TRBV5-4,TGTGCCAGCAGCGCCCGGACAGGGAACACCGGGGAGCTGTTTTTT,CASSARTGNTGELFF
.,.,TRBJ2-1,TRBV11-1,TGTGCCAGCAGCTTTACAGATGGATCATACAATGAGCAGTTCTTC,CASSFTDGSYNEQFF
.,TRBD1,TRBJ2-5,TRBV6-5,TGTGCCAGCAGTTACTCCCCACGACAGGGATTCACGACCCAGTACTTC,CASSYSPRQGFTTQYF
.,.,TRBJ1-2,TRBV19,TGTGCCAGTAACAACGGACGGAACTATGGCTACACCTTC,CASNNGRNYGYTF
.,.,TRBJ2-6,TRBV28,TGTGCCAGCAGTGGAGGGGGTACTAGGGCCAACGTCCTGACTTTC,CASSGGGTRANVLTF
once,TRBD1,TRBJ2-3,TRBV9,TGTGCCAGCAGCGTAGCAGGGGGCTTAGGCACAGATACGCAGTATTTT,CASSVAGGLGTDTQYF
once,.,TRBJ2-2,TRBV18,TGTGCCAGCTCACCTGCCGTGACGAACACCGGGGAGCTGTTTTTT,CASSPAVTNTGELFF
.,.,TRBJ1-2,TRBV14,TGTGCCAGCAGCCAAGATCAAGGGGGAGGGGAAGGAGGCTACACCTTC,CASSQDQGGGEGGYTF
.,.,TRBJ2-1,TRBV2,TGTGCCAGCAGTAACAGGGAGGGCTACAATGAGCAGTTCTTC,CASSNREGYNEQFF
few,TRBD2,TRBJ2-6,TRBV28,TGTGCCAGCAGCCTAACTAGCGGGAGTGCCAACGTCCTGACTTTC,CASSLTSGSANVLTF
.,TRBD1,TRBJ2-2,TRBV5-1,TGTGCCAGCAGCTTAGGGGCCCAGGGGGCCGGGGAGCTGTTTTTT,CASSLGAQGAGELFF